Shown below are 27 T cell receptor beta chains from a single sample sequenced in a study of blood T cells in healthy people across ages. PCR was performed a second time for about 7 to 11 cycles using a sample-barcoded 5' primer and a J-beta primer mix. TCRdb re-called the 5' RACE reads with MiXCR, one entry per CDR3 protein. Among 750,000 to 1,000,000 distinct CDR3 sequences listed, roughly 28% were seen once. The sample was also linked to a second study, of T cells of mothers and their children.

Sequenced sample: blood. These receptors were taken from a woman aged 40-49 years in good health.

This chain uses TRBV29-1 with TRBJ2-5; weak D call: TRBD1 (5 bases). The CDR3 has 12 residues. Germline-derived CDR1 and CDR2 are SQVTM and ANQGSEA. V dropped 4 bases and J dropped 4 bases, with 10 bases sitting between them. In DNA, the CDR3 is TGCAGCGTTGTGGCAGGGTTAGAGACCCAGTACTTC. The encoded protein is CSVVAGLETQYF.

This clonotype was recorded many times. The V and J genes are TRBV27 and TRBJ2-7; TRBD1 matches at 8 bases. CDR1 MNHEY and CDR2 SMNVEV come from the germline V gene (reference sequence). The junction had 11 bases not matched to a gene; V was cut back by 3 bases and J by 4 bases. The CDR3 extends over 16 amino acids. The CDR3 bases are TGTGCCAGCAGTTTTCTTGGGACAGGTGAGAGTTACGAGCAGTACTTC. The encoded protein is CASSFLGTGESYEQYF.

The rearrangement uses TRBV5-6 and TRBJ2-1; D is unresolved. Trimming took 3 bases from V and 8 from J, leaving 9 bases between them. The CDR3 extends over 12 amino acids. Germline loops: CDR1 SGHDT, CDR2 YYEEEE. CDR3 in amino acids: CASSSSFHEQFF. The CDR3 DNA sequence: TGTGCCAGCAGCTCCTCTTTCCATGAGCAGTTCTTC.

This clonotype was found a few times. The J gene is TRBJ2-3, the V gene TRBV6-4; a weak D match, TRBD2 (7 bases). CDR3 size: 15 residues. V shed 5 bases and J shed 5 bases, with 17 bases lying between them. Germline values: CDR1 MRHNA, CDR2 SNTAGT. The CDR3, as DNA: TGTGCCAGCAGTCCACGAGGGGGGGCGGGAGATACGCAGTATTTT. This codes for CASSPRGGAGDTQYF.

The chain couples TRBV20-1 to TRBJ2-7; the match to TRBD2 covers 11 bases. The germline V gene has CDR1 DFQATT and CDR2 SNEGSKA (reference sequence). J gave up 0 bases and V 2 bases, and 15 bases lay outside the gene matches. The CDR3 consists of 19 residues. CDR3 in amino acids: CSARSLTGLAEISSYEQYF. Written as DNA, the CDR3 is TGCAGTGCTAGATCGTTAACGGGACTAGCGGAAATCAGCTCCTACGAGCAGTACTTC.

The chain links TRBV12-3 or TRBV12-4 to TRBJ1-5; D is possibly TRBD1 (6 bases). The CDR3 extends over 15 amino acids. The V and J ends lost 11 bases and 2 bases respectively, with 19 bases between them. The CDR3 reads CACTSQGRGNQPQHF. The CDR3 coding sequence is TGTGCCTGCACCTCTCAGGGGCGCGGCAATCAGCCCCAGCATTTT.

The gene calls are TRBV20-1 and TRBJ1-2; 9 nucleotides match TRBD1. Germline-derived CDR1 and CDR2 are DFQATT and SNEGSKA (reference sequence). This CDR3 region has 12 residues. Unmatched junction bases numbered 3, after V lost 3 bases and J lost 7 bases. The CDR3 here is CSASLDRGGYTF. CDR3 DNA: TGCAGTGCTAGTCTGGACAGGGGTGGCTACACCTTC.

The sample holds a few counts of this clonotype. This chain connects TRBV28 to TRBJ2-3; TRBD1 matches 11 bases. The length of the CDR3 is 15 residues. Looked up from germline, CDR1 is MDHEN and CDR2 is SYDVKM. V gave up 5 bases and J gave up 6 bases; unmatched junction bases: 7. The CDR3 loop is CASSLWTGGGDTQYF. The CDR3 DNA is TGTGCCAGCAGTCTCTGGACAGGGGGCGGCGATACGCAGTATTTT.

Details on this clonotype: With a much larger clone just one base away, this may be a read error. The rearrangement joins TRBV28 to TRBJ2-1; 12 bases are shared with TRBD2. CDR3 length equals 14 residues. Germline V gene data show CDR1 as MDHEN and CDR2 as SYDVKM. The CDR3, as DNA: TGTGTCAGCAGCCAAAGGACTAGCGGGGATGAGCAGTTCTTC. Translation: CVSSQRTSGDEQFF. The whole variable domain, filled in from reference TRBV28 and TRBJ2-1, reads DVKVTQSSRYLVKRTGEKVFLECVQDMDHENMFWYRQDPGLGLRLIYFSYDVKMKEKGDIPEGYSVSREKKERFSLILESASTNQTSMYLCVSSQRTSGDEQFFGPGTRLTVL.

A word on this clonotype: A read error is possible here, since a much larger clone lies one base away. The J gene is TRBJ2-1, the V gene TRBV7-9; D is ambiguous. Germline CDR1 reads SEHNR; CDR2 reads FQNEAQ (reference sequence). CDR3 length equals 12 residues. The CDR3: CTSSLVVVEQFF. Here the CDR3 DNA reads TGTACCAGCAGCTTAGTCGTCGTTGAGCAGTTCTTC.

V usage is TRBV24-1 and J usage is TRBJ2-5, with D possibly being TRBD2 (7 bases). Per germline, CDR1 KGHDR and CDR2 SFDVKD. The V end lost 5 bases, the J end lost 4 bases, and 16 bases lay between the germline ends. This CDR3 is built from 15 residues. CDR3 sequence: CATSVGGGPRETQYF. For the CDR3, the DNA is TGTGCCACCAGTGTTGGGGGGGGGCCCCGAGAGACCCAGTACTTC.

The V gene is TRBV30, the J gene TRBJ1-1; maybe TRBD1 (6 bases). This CDR3 has 13 residues. V was pared by 3 bases and J by 1 base, with 9 bases between. Germline V gives CDR1 GTSNPN, CDR2 SVGIG (reference sequence). Written as DNA, the CDR3 is TGTGCCTGGAGAGTCAGGGGGAACACTGAAGCTTTCTTT. This codes for CAWRVRGNTEAFF.

On this clonotype itself: A read error may be the cause here, since a much bigger clone is one base away. The V call is TRBV6-2 or TRBV6-3, the J call TRBJ1-1; 7 bases match TRBD1. Germline CDR1 is MNHEY and CDR2 is SVGEGT. There are 15 residues in the CDR3. For the CDR3, the DNA is TGTGCCTGCAGTGATGTGACAGGGATGAACACTGAAGCTTTCTTT. Translation: CACSDVTGMNTEAFF.

This chain joins TRBV28 and TRBJ1-5; 7 nucleotides match TRBD1. The germline CDR1 and CDR2 sequences are MDHEN and SYDVKM. V lost 6 bases, J lost 4 bases, and 9 bases stayed unmatched. The CDR3 runs to 15 residues. As DNA, the CDR3 is TGTGCCAGCAGCCCAACCAAGGGGGCTAATCAGCCCCAGCATTTT. This encodes CASSPTKGANQPQHF.

Concerning this clonotype itself: A much larger clone lies one base from this, so it may be a read error. The CDR3 DNA is TGTGCCAACAGCTTGCCTCGGGGCACCGAGCAGTACTTC. Translated, it gives CANSLPRGTEQYF. The chain uses TRBV5-6 and TRBJ2-5; D may match TRBD1 or TRBD2 (5 bases each). With the DNA end fitting TRBJ2-7 better, the J assignment may be wrong. Germline CDR1 SGHDT, CDR2 YYEEEE. The CDR3 has 13 amino acids.

In its sample, this clonotype was seen many times. The V call is TRBV19, the J call TRBJ2-1, with 8 positions matching TRBD1. The CDR3 has 14 amino acids. The germline CDR1 and CDR2 sequences are LNHDA and SQIVND (reference sequence). After removal of 8 bases from V and 5 bases from J, the junction contained 8 bases not matched to a gene. This CDR3 is CASGSGTGDNEQFF. The CDR3 DNA reads as TGTGCCAGTGGCTCCGGGACAGGCGACAATGAGCAGTTCTTC.

This clonotype was picked up a small number of times. A read error may be the cause here, since a much bigger clone is one base away. The chain is built from TRBV7-3 and TRBJ2-5, with unresolved D. CDR3 length equals 12 residues. The V gene's germline CDR1 is SGHTA and CDR2 FQGTGA. V was pared by 3 bases and J by 11 bases, with 13 bases between. The CDR3 loop reads CASSFNNNEQYF. DNA of the CDR3: TGTGCCAGCAGCTTTAATAACAATGAGCAGTACTTC. Using reference TRBV7-3 and TRBJ2-5 for the parts outside the CDR3, the full variable domain is GAGVSQTPSNKVTEKGKYVELRCDPISGHTALYWYRQSLGQGPEFLIYFQGTGAADDSGLPNDRFFAVRPEGSVSTLKIQRTERGDSAVYLCASSFNNNEQYFGPGTRLLVL.

This clonotype was detected a few times. This chain links TRBV4-3 with TRBJ2-3; no reliable D call. The V end lost 2 bases, the J end lost 4 bases, and 16 bases lay between the germline ends. Germline V gives CDR1 LGHNA, CDR2 YSLEER. The CDR3 has 16 residues. CDR3 amino acids: CASSQLIGPQADTQYF. In DNA, the CDR3 is TGCGCCAGCAGCCAATTGATTGGTCCCCAAGCAGATACGCAGTATTTT.

Only a few counts were recorded for this clonotype. CDR3 sequence (DNA): TGTGCCAGCAGCCAAGGTCTACGGGGCACAGATACGCAGTATTTT. Its translation is CASSQGLRGTDTQYF. The V gene is TRBV3-1, the J gene TRBJ2-3; D uncertain. The CDR3 runs 15 residues. Deletions cut 1 base from V and 1 base from J, with 9 bases between. Per germline, CDR1 LGHDT and CDR2 YNNKEL (reference sequence).

This clonotype was counted a few times. The chain is built from TRBV3-1 and TRBJ2-3; D ambiguous. The CDR3 contains 16 residues. Between the trimmed V and J ends, which lost 0 bases and 6 bases, there was a span of 16 bases. Germline V gene sequence: CDR1 LGHDT, CDR2 YNNKEL (reference sequence). The CDR3 sequence: CASSQDRGRPRDTQYF. CDR3 coding DNA: TGTGCCAGCAGCCAAGACCGAGGCCGCCCACGGGATACGCAGTATTTT.

The chain recombines TRBV12-3 or TRBV12-4 with TRBJ1-5, with 9 bases lining up with TRBD1. This CDR3 contains 15 residues. Trimming at V came to 6 bases and at J to 6 bases, leaving 9 bases not matched to a gene. The CDR3 nucleotides read TGTGCCAGCAGACTAACAGGGGGCTCGACTCAGCCCCAGCATTTT. It is translated as CASRLTGGSTQPQHF.

This clonotype was observed at least ten times. CDR3 amino acids: CASSATGTANYEQYF. CDR3 DNA: TGTGCCAGCAGCGCTACCGGGACAGCCAACTACGAGCAGTACTTC. The chain combines TRBV9 with TRBJ2-7, with TRBD1 matching 7 bases. Per germline, CDR1 SGDLS and CDR2 YYNGEE. The length of the CDR3 is 15 residues. Losses at the gene ends were 3 bases for V and 3 bases for J; bases not matched to a gene: 9. The variable domain in full, with the rest retrieved from reference TRBV9 and TRBJ2-7, is DSGVTQTPKHLITATGQRVTLRCSPRSGDLSVYWYQQSLDQGLQFLIQYYNGEERAKGNILERFSAQQFPDLHSELNLSSLELGDSALYFCASSATGTANYEQYFGPGTRLTVT.

V gene TRBV12-3 or TRBV12-4 combines with J gene TRBJ2-1, with 9 bases fitting TRBD2. There are 15 residues in the CDR3. The V segment lost 3 bases and the J segment 3 bases; nucleotides outside the gene matches: 3. The CDR3 DNA follows: TGTGCCAGCAGTTTTCATAGCGGGGGCTACAATGAGCAGTTCTTC. This codes for CASSFHSGGYNEQFF.

This clonotype was seen just once. V usage is TRBV29-1 and J usage is TRBJ2-7; 9 positions match TRBD1. The V gene end was trimmed by 1 base and the J gene end by 5 bases; junction bases not matched to a gene: 12. This CDR3 spans 16 amino acids. Germline values: CDR1 SQVTM, CDR2 ANQGSEA. The CDR3 DNA follows: TGCAGCGTTGAAGGGGGGACCGGGACAGGGTCCGACGAGCAGTACTTC. It yields the protein CSVEGGTGTGSDEQYF.

V is TRBV2 and J is TRBJ2-7; 9 positions match TRBD1. CDR1 is SNHLY and CDR2 is FYNNEI in the germline V gene. CDR3 length: 15 residues. The ends lost 5 bases at V and 5 bases at J; junction bases unmatched: 10. The CDR3 nucleotides are TGTGCCAGCAGTTCCCGGGACAGGGTCGCGCACGAGCAGTACTTC. Translating it yields CASSSRDRVAHEQYF.

This clonotype was seen many times. J is TRBJ2-7 and V is TRBV24-1, with 11 bases matching TRBD1. The CDR3 extends over 16 amino acids. With 3 bases clipped from V and 5 bases from J, the junction kept 8 bases outside the gene matches. From germline, CDR1 is KGHDR and CDR2 SFDVKD. Here the CDR3 reads CATSDPRTGGVDEQYF. CDR3 nucleotides: TGTGCCACCAGTGATCCCCGGACAGGGGGCGTCGACGAGCAGTACTTC.

Comments on this clonotype: A much larger clone differs from this one at a single base, so this may be a read error. The CDR3 end shows no conserved phenylalanine or tryptophan, and so a read error is likely. The chain is built from TRBV4-2 and TRBJ2-3, with unresolved D. In germline, CDR1 is LGHNA, CDR2 YNFKEQ. The V gene lost 3 bases and the J gene lost 2 bases, with 6 bases spanning the gap. The CDR3 has 13 amino acids. For the CDR3, the DNA is TGTGCCAGCAGCCAGACGACCACAGATACGCAGTATCTT. Protein product: CASSQTTTDTQYL.